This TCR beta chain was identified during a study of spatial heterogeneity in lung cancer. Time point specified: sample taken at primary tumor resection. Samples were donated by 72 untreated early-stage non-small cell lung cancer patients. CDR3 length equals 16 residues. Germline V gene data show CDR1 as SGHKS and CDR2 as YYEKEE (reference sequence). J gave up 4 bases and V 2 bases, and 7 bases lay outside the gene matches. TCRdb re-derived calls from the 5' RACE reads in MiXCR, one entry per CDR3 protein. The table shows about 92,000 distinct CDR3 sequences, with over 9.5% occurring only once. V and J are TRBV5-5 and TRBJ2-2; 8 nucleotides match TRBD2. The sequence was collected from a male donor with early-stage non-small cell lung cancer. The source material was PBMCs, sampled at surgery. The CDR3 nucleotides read TGTGCCAGCAGCTTTGCGGGGGGATCGAGCACCGGGGAGCTGTTTTTT. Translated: CASSFAGGSSTGELFF.